What follows are 26 T cell receptor beta chains derived from one specimen sequenced in a study of CD8+ T cells in alopecia areata. Alopecia areata patients had lesional scalp punch biopsies and peripheral blood taken from them. Sequencing relied on a cDNA template that was reverse transcribed from extracted RNA. The data were produced by immunoSEQ multiplex PCR, yet TCRdb's version contains in-frame clones alone and is incomplete. The table includes over 14,000 clones, about 50% detected once. This sample comprised skin, obtained at week 0. All receptors come from a human donor with alopecia areata.

The chain employs TRBV7-3 and TRBJ2-1; 10 positions agree with TRBD2. Germline loops: CDR1 SGHTA, CDR2 FQGTGA. The CDR3 is made up of 14 amino acids. Trimming cost V 5 bases and J 8 bases; bases outside gene matches: 6. The CDR3 loop reads CASSPTSGAYEQFF. The CDR3 region has the DNA TGTGCCAGCAGCCCTACTAGCGGGGCATATGAGCAGTTCTTC. The full variable domain, completed using reference TRBV7-3 and TRBJ2-1, is GAGVSQTPSNKVTEKGKYVELRCDPISGHTALYWYRQSLGQGPEFLIYFQGTGAADDSGLPNDRFFAVRPEGSVSTLKIQRTERGDSAVYLCASSPTSGAYEQFFGPGTRLTVL.

The V and J genes are TRBV6-1 and TRBJ2-6; D unclear. V lost 6 bases, J lost 4 bases, and 7 bases lay in between. The CDR3 has 13 amino acids. Germline V gene sequence: CDR1 MNHNS, CDR2 SASEGT. DNA for the CDR3: TGTGCCAGCAGAGGAGACGGGGCCAACGTCCTGACTTTC. Its protein is CASRGDGANVLTF.

This chain uses TRBV5-5 with TRBJ2-7, with D possibly matching TRBD1 (6 bases). CDR1 and CDR2 (germline): SGHKS, YYEKEE (reference sequence). Trimming removed 4 bases at V and 4 bases at J, with 9 bases between. The CDR3 runs 12 residues. In nucleotides, the CDR3 is TGTGCCAGCAGCGTCCAGGGGTACGAGCAGTACTTC. Translated, it gives CASSVQGYEQYF.

Points on this clone: A read error may produce the germline difference seen at one junction end. The rearrangement uses TRBV5-6 and TRBJ1-1; D not resolved. Germline V gene lookup returns CDR1 SGHDT and CDR2 YYEEEE. This CDR3 has 12 amino acids. The CDR3 here is CASSFGSSEAPF. CDR3 DNA: TGTGCCAGCAGCTTTGGTAGCTCTGAAGCTCCCTTT.

This chain joins TRBV4-3 and TRBJ1-4; tentatively, D is TRBD1 (5 bases). Deletions cut 1 base from V and 12 bases from J, with 15 bases between. There are 14 residues in the CDR3. Germline CDR1 LGHNA, CDR2 YSLEER. The CDR3 reads CASSQVAFRVELFF. The CDR3 nucleotides are TGCGCCAGCAGCCAAGTAGCGTTCAGGGTGGAACTGTTTTTT.

The chain is built from TRBV28 and TRBJ1-2, with 7 nucleotides matching TRBD1. The CDR3 runs 16 residues. The ends lost 4 bases at V and 0 bases at J; junction bases unmatched: 8. Germline V gene sequence: CDR1 MDHEN, CDR2 SYDVKM. The CDR3 DNA is TGTGCCAGCAGTTGGGGGACAGTGGGTTCTAACTATGGCTACACCTTC. It translates to CASSWGTVGSNYGYTF.

The chain has TRBV4-2 and TRBJ2-2; D perhaps matches TRBD2 (5 bases). Trimming removed 3 bases from V and 4 bases from J, with 15 bases in between. The CDR3 is made up of 16 amino acids. Germline V CDR1 and CDR2: LGHNA, YNFKEQ. The chain's CDR3 is CASSHHIWTGTGELFF. CDR3 coding DNA: TGTGCCAGCAGCCATCATATATGGACTGGCACCGGGGAGCTGTTTTTT.

The table lists this clone with a few counts. The chain employs TRBV6-1 and TRBJ1-5; D not resolved. The CDR3 contains 13 residues. The V and J ends lost 4 bases and 4 bases respectively, with 8 bases between them. Germline values: CDR1 MNHNS, CDR2 SASEGT. For the CDR3, the DNA is TGTGCCAGCAGTGGAACTGGGAATCAGCCCCAGCATTTT. Protein: CASSGTGNQPQHF.

This chain connects TRBV28 to TRBJ1-5; D is unclear. The V gene's germline CDR1 is MDHEN and CDR2 SYDVKM. Trimming stripped 7 bases from V and 0 bases from J, with 13 bases between. The CDR3 is 15 amino acids. CDR3 amino acids: CASTDAPVSNQPQHF. The CDR3 region has the DNA TGTGCCAGCACAGACGCGCCGGTTAGCAATCAGCCCCAGCATTTT.

This clone was observed a handful of times. V is TRBV19 and J is TRBJ2-2, with TRBD1 identical over 10 bases. The germline gives CDR1 LNHDA, CDR2 SQIVND (reference sequence). The CDR3 spans 17 residues. J gave up 2 bases and V 3 bases, and 6 bases lay outside the gene matches. The CDR3 nucleotides are TGTGCCAGTAGTATTGGTCGGGACAGGGGAAACACCGGGGAGCTGTTTTTT. Protein product: CASSIGRDRGNTGELFF.

The chain links TRBV7-8 to TRBJ2-3; no clear D. Germline V gene sequence: CDR1 SGHVS, CDR2 FQNEAQ. The CDR3 covers 12 residues. Trimming shortened V by 2 bases and J by 2 bases, and 2 bases separated the two germline ends. DNA for the CDR3: TGTGCCAGCAGCTTACCCACAGATACGCAGTATTTT. Translating gives CASSLPTDTQYF.

The chain combines TRBV6-1 with TRBJ1-1; no reliable D call. CDR1 is MNHNS and CDR2 is SASEGT in the germline V gene. V lost 7 bases to trimming and J lost 8 bases, with 14 bases between them. This CDR3 has 12 amino acids. The CDR3 spells CASKGWTTEAFF. The DNA for the CDR3 is TGTGCCAGCAAGGGTTGGACTACCGAAGCTTTCTTT.

The chain has TRBV9 and TRBJ2-1; D possibly corresponds to TRBD2 (5 bases). CDR3 length: 13 residues. Germline CDR1 SGDLS, CDR2 YYNGEE. Trimming cost V 7 bases and J 0 bases, with 8 bases left between them. Written as DNA, the CDR3 is TGTGCCAGCGGAGGAAGCTCCTACAATGAGCAGTTCTTC. The encoded protein is CASGGSSYNEQFF.

The V gene is TRBV2, the J gene TRBJ1-5; 7 nucleotides agree with TRBD1. CDR1 SNHLY and CDR2 FYNNEI come from the germline V gene. CDR3 length: 14 residues. Trimming removed 6 bases from V and 3 bases from J; junction bases left unmatched: 5. The CDR3 sequence: CASRTGFYNQPQHF. In DNA form, the CDR3 reads TGTGCCAGCAGGACAGGGTTCTACAATCAGCCCCAGCATTTT.

The chain recombines TRBV5-1 with TRBJ1-3, with 7 nucleotides matching TRBD1. The V segment lost 4 bases and the J segment 4 bases; nucleotides outside the gene matches: 5. Per germline, CDR1 SGHRS and CDR2 YFSETQ. The CDR3 runs 14 residues. CDR3 protein: CASSVTGQGNTIYF. The CDR3 DNA reads as TGCGCCAGCAGCGTCACGGGACAGGGAAACACCATATATTTT.

The V call is TRBV6-6, the J call TRBJ2-5, with 9 bases matching TRBD1. Trimming at V came to 10 bases and at J to 2 bases, leaving 5 bases not matched to a gene. Germline lookup yields CDR1 MNHNY and CDR2 SVGAGI (reference sequence). The length of the CDR3 is 13 residues. The CDR3 protein is CATGGQGQETQYF. In DNA form, the CDR3 reads TGTGCCACAGGTGGACAGGGGCAAGAGACCCAGTACTTC.

The sample holds a few counts of this clone. The V gene is TRBV7-8, the J gene TRBJ2-1; D perhaps matches TRBD2 (6 bases). Trimming stripped 2 bases from V and 4 bases from J, with 18 bases between. Germline values: CDR1 SGHVS, CDR2 FQNEAQ. CDR3 length: 17 residues. CDR3 region: CASSLLGDSHRYNEQFF. CDR3 nucleotide sequence: TGTGCCAGCAGCTTACTGGGGGACTCGCACCGATACAATGAGCAGTTCTTC.

The chain couples TRBV5-8 to TRBJ1-6; 8 bases are shared with TRBD1. The V gene's germline CDR1 is SGHTS and CDR2 YDEGEE. The CDR3 runs 14 residues. The ends lost 4 bases at V and 9 bases at J; junction bases unmatched: 6. The CDR3 sequence: CASSPGQGASPLHF. CDR3 DNA: TGTGCCAGCAGCCCCGGACAGGGTGCTTCACCCCTCCACTTT. The whole variable domain, filled in from reference TRBV5-8 and TRBJ1-6, reads EAGVTQSPTHLIKTRGQQATLRCSPISGHTSVYWYQQALGLGLQFLLWYDEGEERNRGNFPPRFSGRQFPNYSSELNVNALELEDSALYLCASSPGQGASPLHFGNGTRLTVT.

The CDR3 spells CASSTRQGAEKLFF. CDR3 sequence (DNA): TGTGCCAGCAGCACAAGACAGGGTGCTGAAAAACTGTTTTTT. This chain uses TRBV7-2 with TRBJ1-4; TRBD1 matches 7 bases. The CDR3 loop spans 14 amino acids. CDR1 is SGHTA, CDR2 FQGNSA, per germline. Trimming removed 5 bases from V and 7 bases from J; junction bases left unmatched: 7.

This chain connects TRBV6-5 to TRBJ2-1; maybe TRBD1 (5 bases). CDR3 length equals 14 residues. Germline CDR1 MNHEY, CDR2 SVGAGI. Trimming cost V 6 bases and J 4 bases, with 13 bases left between them. The CDR3 protein is CASRPLTAYNEQFF. The CDR3 DNA reads TGTGCCAGCAGACCTCTGACAGCTTACAATGAGCAGTTCTTC.

The chain couples TRBV2 to TRBJ2-7, with 8 bases lining up with TRBD1. With 9 bases clipped from V and 2 bases from J, the junction kept 3 bases outside the gene matches. The CDR3 loop spans 12 amino acids. Germline loops: CDR1 SNHLY, CDR2 FYNNEI. The DNA of the CDR3 is TGTGCCAGTGGGACAGGCCCCTACGAGCAGTACTTC. The encoded protein is CASGTGPYEQYF.

The J gene is TRBJ1-2, the V gene TRBV29-1, with 8 positions matching TRBD1. From germline, CDR1 is SQVTM and CDR2 ANQGSEA. There are 13 residues in the CDR3. The V segment lost 7 bases and the J segment 2 bases; nucleotides outside the gene matches: 6. In DNA form, the CDR3 reads TGCAGCGCTAGAGACAGGGGAAACTATGGCTACACCTTC. This translates into CSARDRGNYGYTF.

This clone was recorded a few times. The V gene is TRBV5-8, the J gene TRBJ2-7; D ambiguous. The CDR3 has 13 amino acids. V lost 3 bases and J lost 5, with 12 bases in between. The germline gives CDR1 SGHTS, CDR2 YDEGEE. CDR3 sequence reads: CASSSPDANEQYF. The CDR3 DNA follows: TGTGCCAGCAGCTCGCCGGACGCGAACGAGCAGTACTTC.

The rearrangement uses TRBV7-6 and TRBJ1-2; D unresolved. The CDR3 has 15 amino acids. CDR1 and CDR2 (germline): SGHVS, FNYEAQ. V shed 1 base and J shed 0 bases, with 9 bases lying between them. DNA of the CDR3: TGTGCCAGCAGCTTAGACGAGTTGGCTAACTATGGCTACACCTTC. This codes for CASSLDELANYGYTF.

This chain uses TRBV4-1 with TRBJ2-6; the match to TRBD1 covers 7 bases. The CDR3 is 20 amino acids. Germline CDR1 reads MGHRA; CDR2 reads YSYEKL. Trimming cost V 4 bases and J 0 bases; bases outside gene matches: 15. CDR3 bases: TGCGCCAGCAGCCCTTCACCCGGGACAGAGAGTAGCTCTGGGGCCAACGTCCTGACTTTC. The encoded protein is CASSPSPGTESSSGANVLTF.

This clone was counted between two and nine times. The gene calls are TRBV27 and TRBJ1-5; the D is unclear. The germline V and J ends were trimmed by 3 bases and 6 bases, with 6 bases remaining between them. CDR3 size: 12 residues. Looked up from germline, CDR1 is MNHEY and CDR2 is SMNVEV (reference sequence). CDR3 amino acids: CASSFVGQPQHF. As DNA, the CDR3 is TGTGCCAGCAGTTTCGTCGGTCAGCCCCAGCATTTT.